What follows are 31 T cell receptor beta chains derived from one specimen sequenced in a study of human T cells and chemical hapten exposure. TCRdb passed the RACE reads through MiXCR, listing each CDR3 protein once. The data show about 93,000 distinct CDR3 sequences, with about 8.5% seen just once and around 2.6% held by the top ten. Time point meaning: pre-sensitization, week 0. Treatment specified: therapeutic diphenylcyclopropenone sensitization with weekly scalp DPC. Here the sequenced sample was whole blood, taken in connection with sensitization to the hapten diphenylcyclopropenone (DPC). These receptors were obtained from a man aged 35-49 years with alopecia areata. Some clones in this sample may be carry-over from other donors' samples.

The sample holds many counts of this clonotype. J is TRBJ1-2 and V is TRBV28; D unresolved. The V and J ends lost 7 bases and 7 bases respectively, with 10 bases between them. The CDR3 runs 11 residues. Germline CDR1 MDHEN, CDR2 SYDVKM. CDR3 nucleotide sequence: TGTGCCAGCATTAGAGCGGGTGGCTACACCTTC. Residues: CASIRAGGYTF.

This clonotype was detected ten times or more. V usage is TRBV29-1 and J usage is TRBJ1-1, with TRBD1 identical over 8 bases. From germline, CDR1 is SQVTM and CDR2 ANQGSEA. The ends lost 5 bases at V and 8 bases at J; junction bases unmatched: 7. This CDR3 comprises 12 residues. This chain's CDR3 is CSVSGQAIEAFF. The CDR3 DNA sequence: TGCAGCGTTTCGGGACAGGCAATCGAAGCTTTCTTT.

This clonotype came up many times. The genes are TRBV15 and TRBJ1-3, with D unresolved. V was cut by 0 bases and J by 0 bases, with 9 bases left in between. The CDR3 totals 16 residues. The germline CDR1 and CDR2 sequences are LNHNV and YYDKDF (reference sequence). The CDR3 DNA reads TGTGCCACCAGCAGAGATCTAGTCAGCTCTGGAAACACCATATATTTT. Its translation: CATSRDLVSSGNTIYF.

This clonotype was recorded at least ten times. CDR3 coding DNA: TGCGCCAGCAGCAACGGACTAGCGGGACCGAACGAGCAGTACTTC. Encoded protein: CASSNGLAGPNEQYF. The chain carries TRBV5-1 and TRBJ2-7; TRBD2 matches at 12 bases. This CDR3 contains 15 residues. Trimming removed 4 bases from V and 5 bases from J; junction bases left unmatched: 7. Germline-derived CDR1 and CDR2 are SGHRS and YFSETQ.

This clonotype has a count of ten or more. V usage is TRBV11-1 and J usage is TRBJ2-5, with 7 bases fitting TRBD1. CDR1 and CDR2 (germline): SGHAT, FQDESV (reference sequence). The CDR3 is 15 residues long. V lost 5 bases to trimming and J lost 2 bases; unmatched junction nucleotides: 8. CDR3 loop: CASSLQPTGQETQYF. DNA of the CDR3: TGTGCCAGCAGCCTCCAACCGACAGGGCAAGAGACCCAGTACTTC. The full variable domain, rest sourced from reference TRBV11-1 and TRBJ2-5, is EAEVAQSPRYKITEKSQAVAFWCDPISGHATLYWYRQILGQGPELLVQFQDESVVDDSQLPKDRFSAERLKGVDSTLKIQPAELGDSAMYLCASSLQPTGQETQYFGPGTRLLVL.

This clonotype was picked up many times. The junction differs from germline at one of its ends, possibly a read error. This sequence joins TRBV12-3 or TRBV12-4 and TRBJ2-3; D unresolved. The CDR3 has 11 residues. The CDR3 DNA is TGCGCCAGCAGCATCACAGATACGCAGTATTTT. Translation gives CASSITDTQYF.

This clonotype was seen ten or more times. The gene calls are TRBV29-1 and TRBJ1-1; 10 positions agree with TRBD1. Germline loops: CDR1 SQVTM, CDR2 ANQGSEA. The V gene end was trimmed by 2 bases and the J gene end by 5 bases; junction bases not matched to a gene: 5. The CDR3 extends over 14 amino acids. CDR3 DNA: TGCAGCGTTGAATTGGGACAGGGGAGGACTGAAGCTTTCTTT. Translating it yields CSVELGQGRTEAFF.

There are a few counts of this clonotype. This rearrangement joins TRBV7-3 to TRBJ2-3; TRBD1 matches at 8 bases. J gave up 5 bases and V 5 bases, and 9 bases lay outside the gene matches. This CDR3 is 15 amino acids long. Germline V gene lookup returns CDR1 SGHTA and CDR2 FQGTGA. The CDR3 region has the DNA TGTGCCAGCAGCGCCTCAGGGGGCAGACAAGATACGCAGTATTTT. Protein sequence: CASSASGGRQDTQYF.

The chain recombines TRBV10-3 with TRBJ2-1; TRBD2 aligns across 10 bases. This CDR3 has 16 amino acids. CDR1 and CDR2 from the germline V gene are ENHRY and SYGVKD. The V and J ends lost 0 bases and 7 bases, in that order; junction bases with no gene match: 6. The CDR3 reads CAISESVAGGRNEQFF. CDR3 DNA sequence: TGTGCCATCAGTGAGTCGGTAGCGGGAGGTAGGAATGAGCAGTTCTTC.

V is TRBV7-2 and J is TRBJ1-2; the D is unclear. Germline CDR1 is SGHTA and CDR2 is FQGNSA. V was shortened by 2 bases and J by 7 bases, with 14 bases between the two germline ends. The CDR3 loop spans 14 amino acids. The CDR3: CASSLTPGVGGYTF. The CDR3 nucleotides are TGTGCCAGCAGCTTAACACCTGGAGTTGGTGGCTACACCTTC.

This clonotype was seen a few times. The V gene is TRBV4-1, the J gene TRBJ1-5; TRBD1 agrees at 7 bases. The CDR3 is made up of 16 amino acids. The V gene's germline CDR1 is MGHRA and CDR2 YSYEKL. The junction had 10 bases not matched to a gene; V was cut back by 4 bases and J by 4 bases. This chain's CDR3 is CASSPSQGGMNQPQHF. CDR3 coding DNA: TGCGCCAGCAGCCCCAGTCAGGGGGGGATGAATCAGCCCCAGCATTTT.

This clonotype was detected only a few times. The chain joins TRBV6-1 to TRBJ2-7, with TRBD1 matching over 8 bases. Trimming took 2 bases from V and 5 from J; bases not matched to a gene: 5. The CDR3 spans 14 residues. Germline CDR1 is MNHNS and CDR2 is SASEGT. This chain's CDR3 is CASSETGTGDEQYV. CDR3 in DNA: TGTGCCAGCAGTGAAACCGGGACAGGAGACGAGCAGTACGTC.

This clonotype was seen a few times. The chain employs TRBV19 and TRBJ2-1, with 10 bases lining up with TRBD2. CDR3 size: 15 residues. J gave up 5 bases and V 7 bases, and 8 bases lay outside the gene matches. Germline CDR1 LNHDA, CDR2 SQIVND (reference sequence). The CDR3 coding sequence is TGTGCCAGTATCCCTAGCGGGAGACAGGACAATGAGCAGTTCTTC. This codes for CASIPSGRQDNEQFF. The full variable domain, in which reference TRBV19 and TRBJ2-1 provide the parts outside the CDR3, is DGGITQSPKYLFRKEGQNVTLSCEQNLNHDAMYWYRQDPGQGLRLIYYSQIVNDFQKGDIAEGYSVSREKKESFPLTVTSAQKNPTAFYLCASIPSGRQDNEQFFGPGTRLTVL.

This clonotype was detected only a few times. This chain joins TRBV3-1 and TRBJ1-4; D gene unclear. Germline-derived CDR1 and CDR2 are LGHDT and YNNKEL (reference sequence). The CDR3 length is 15 residues. Trimming took 4 bases from V and 5 from J, leaving 14 bases between them. The CDR3 here is CASSPFVGRNEKLFF. The CDR3, as DNA: TGTGCCAGCAGCCCCTTCGTAGGGCGGAATGAAAAACTGTTTTTT.

This clonotype has at least ten counts. The rearrangement uses TRBV27 and TRBJ2-1; D call uncertain. Trimming cost V 2 bases and J 8 bases, with 13 bases left between them. Germline V CDR1 and CDR2: MNHEY, SMNVEV (reference sequence). The CDR3 sequence is 14 residues long. The CDR3 coding sequence is TGTGCCAGCAGTTTAGGCTCACCAATGGATGAGCAGTTCTTC. Its protein product is CASSLGSPMDEQFF.

The chain is built from TRBV27 and TRBJ2-4; D remains ambiguous. This CDR3 region has 13 residues. V was trimmed by 3 bases and J by 4 bases, leaving 7 bases between them. Germline V gene lookup returns CDR1 MNHEY and CDR2 SMNVEV (reference sequence). CDR3 in amino acids: CASSFSKKNIQYF. In DNA, the CDR3 is TGTGCCAGCAGTTTTTCAAAGAAAAACATTCAGTACTTC.

This clonotype was recorded many times. The chain recombines TRBV6-5 with TRBJ2-1; 7 bases align to TRBD2. The CDR3 is 10 amino acids. The junction had 6 bases not matched to a gene; V was cut back by 8 bases and J by 14 bases. The germline V gene encodes CDR1 MNHEY and CDR2 SVGAGI. CDR3 DNA: TGTGCCAGCGGGAGGGAGGCGGAGTTCTTC. Translating it yields CASGREAEFF.

The chain links TRBV29-1 to TRBJ1-1; 9 nucleotides align to TRBD1. CDR1 and CDR2 from the germline V gene are SQVTM and ANQGSEA. The CDR3 sequence is 14 residues long. With V trimmed by 3 bases and J by 4 bases, 6 bases remained unmatched. In DNA form, the CDR3 reads TGCAGCGTTGATTGGACAGGGGTGATCACTGAAGCTTTCTTT. This translates into CSVDWTGVITEAFF. Combining the CDR3 with reference TRBV29-1 and TRBJ1-1 gives the whole variable domain SAVISQKPSRDICQRGTSLTIQCQVDSQVTMMFWYRQQPGQSLTLIATANQGSEATYESGFVIDKFPISRPNLTFSTLTVSNMSPEDSSIYLCSVDWTGVITEAFFGQGTRLTVV.

This clonotype was found many times. V is TRBV20-1 and J is TRBJ2-4; perhaps D is TRBD1 or TRBD2 (5 bases each). The CDR3 runs 16 residues. CDR1 and CDR2 (germline): DFQATT, SNEGSKA (reference sequence). With 3 bases removed from V and 0 bases from J, the gap between germline ends came to 15 bases. The CDR3 protein is CSARDPGPRAKNIQYF. CDR3 in DNA: TGCAGTGCTAGGGATCCGGGACCAAGAGCCAAAAACATTCAGTACTTC.

This clonotype appeared a few times. The chain employs TRBV2 and TRBJ2-7; 14 bases agree with TRBD2. Germline-derived CDR1 and CDR2 are SNHLY and FYNNEI. The CDR3 is 14 amino acids. Trimming cost V 6 bases and J 7 bases; bases outside gene matches: 5. The CDR3 bases are TGTGCCAGCAGGGGGACTAGCGGGAGTTTAGAGCAGTACGTC. This sequence encodes CASRGTSGSLEQYV.

The table lists this clonotype with a count of one. The chain recombines TRBV19 with TRBJ2-2; 12 bases align to TRBD1. From germline, CDR1 is LNHDA and CDR2 SQIVND (reference sequence). The CDR3 totals 17 residues. V shed 7 bases and J 2 bases; nucleotides not matched to a gene: 8. As DNA, the CDR3 is TGTGCCAGTACCGGGACAGGGGGCCTCGTTAACACCGGGGAGCTGTTTTTT. Its protein product is CASTGTGGLVNTGELFF.

This clonotype was observed at least ten times. V gene TRBV29-1 combines with J gene TRBJ2-1, with 10 bases identical to TRBD2. This CDR3 has 14 residues. Trimming removed 7 bases from V and 6 bases from J; junction bases left unmatched: 9. Germline V gene sequence: CDR1 SQVTM, CDR2 ANQGSEA. The CDR3 nucleotides read TGCAGCGCCGGTGGCACTAGCGGGACCAATGAGCAGTTCTTC. Protein: CSAGGTSGTNEQFF.

The V gene is TRBV6-1, the J gene TRBJ1-1; no reliable D call. Germline assignment: CDR1 MNHNS and CDR2 SASEGT. V lost 8 bases and J lost 1, with 8 bases in between. The CDR3 extends over 12 amino acids. The CDR3 here is CASSVENTEAFF. The CDR3 DNA reads TGTGCCAGCTCTGTAGAGAACACTGAAGCTTTCTTT.

This clonotype has a count of ten or more. The chain's CDR3 is CSARDLGHSTGELFF. CDR3 sequence (DNA): TGCAGTGCTAGAGATTTAGGACATTCCACCGGGGAGCTGTTTTTT. The chain combines TRBV20-1 with TRBJ2-2, with D possibly being TRBD1 (5 bases). V was cut by 0 bases and J by 4 bases, with 12 bases left in between. CDR1 is DFQATT, CDR2 SNEGSKA, per germline (reference sequence). This CDR3 spans 15 amino acids.

This clonotype was found many times. V and J are TRBV10-3 and TRBJ2-7; 10 bases line up with TRBD2. The CDR3 length is 14 residues. With 2 bases clipped from V and 4 bases from J, the junction kept 2 bases outside the gene matches. Looked up from germline, CDR1 is ENHRY and CDR2 is SYGVKD. The DNA for the CDR3 is TGTGCCATCAGTGAGAGCGGGAGGGTATACGAGCAGTACGTC. Residues: CAISESGRVYEQYV.

This clonotype was detected only a few times. J is TRBJ1-1 and V is TRBV7-9; TRBD1 matches 11 bases. In germline, CDR1 is SEHNR, CDR2 FQNEAQ (reference sequence). The CDR3 has 15 amino acids. V was clipped by 0 bases and J by 8 bases; unmatched bases: 5. The CDR3 protein is CASSLARTGGAEAFF. The CDR3 DNA sequence: TGTGCCAGCAGCTTAGCCAGGACAGGGGGCGCGGAAGCTTTCTTT.

The chain employs TRBV4-3 and TRBJ1-2, with 9 bases matching TRBD1. The CDR3 has 14 residues. The germline CDR1 and CDR2 sequences are LGHNA and YSLEER. V lost 3 bases to trimming and J lost 6 bases; unmatched junction nucleotides: 5. As DNA, the CDR3 is TGCGCCAGCAGCCAGCCGGGACAGGGAAATGGCTACACCTTC. Protein: CASSQPGQGNGYTF.

This clonotype showed up many times. The V gene is TRBV18, the J gene TRBJ2-6; the D is unclear. This CDR3 region has 14 residues. Trimming stripped 2 bases from V and 1 base from J, with 3 bases between. Germline-derived CDR1 and CDR2 are KGHSH and LQKENI. The CDR3 loop is CASSPGSGANVLTF. The CDR3 coding sequence is TGTGCCAGCTCACCAGGGTCTGGGGCCAACGTCCTGACTTTC.

Many counts were recorded for this clonotype. The V call is TRBV7-9, the J call TRBJ2-7; D uncertain. Trimming left V 4 bases short and J 1 base short, with 14 bases between. Germline lookup yields CDR1 SEHNR and CDR2 FQNEAQ (reference sequence). The CDR3 consists of 15 residues. CDR3 sequence reads: CASSYFGQQSYEQYF. As DNA, the CDR3 is TGTGCCAGCAGCTATTTCGGGCAGCAGTCCTACGAGCAGTACTTC. The variable domain in full, with the rest retrieved from reference TRBV7-9 and TRBJ2-7, is DTGVSQNPRHKITKRGQNVTFRCDPISEHNRLYWYRQTLGQGPEFLTYFQNEAQLEKSRLLSDRFSAERPKGSFSTLEIQRTEQGDSAMYLCASSYFGQQSYEQYFGPGTRLTVT.

This clonotype was observed a handful of times. The V and J genes are TRBV6-2 or TRBV6-3 and TRBJ2-1; no firm D call. Per germline, CDR1 MNHEY and CDR2 SVGEGT. V dropped 8 bases and J dropped 2 bases, with 13 bases sitting between them. There are 14 residues in the CDR3. CDR3 loop: CASGDPLPYNEQFF. The CDR3 region has the DNA TGTGCCAGCGGCGATCCTCTTCCCTACAATGAGCAGTTCTTC.

The rearrangement uses TRBV11-3 and TRBJ2-2; 7 bases align to TRBD2. J was trimmed by 0 bases and V by 6 bases; bases with no gene match: 7. The CDR3 consists of 16 residues. The germline V gene encodes CDR1 SGHNT and CDR2 YENEEA. CDR3 sequence reads: CASSFSGTTNTGELFF. The CDR3 DNA is TGTGCCAGCAGTTTTTCCGGGACTACGAACACCGGGGAGCTGTTTTTT.